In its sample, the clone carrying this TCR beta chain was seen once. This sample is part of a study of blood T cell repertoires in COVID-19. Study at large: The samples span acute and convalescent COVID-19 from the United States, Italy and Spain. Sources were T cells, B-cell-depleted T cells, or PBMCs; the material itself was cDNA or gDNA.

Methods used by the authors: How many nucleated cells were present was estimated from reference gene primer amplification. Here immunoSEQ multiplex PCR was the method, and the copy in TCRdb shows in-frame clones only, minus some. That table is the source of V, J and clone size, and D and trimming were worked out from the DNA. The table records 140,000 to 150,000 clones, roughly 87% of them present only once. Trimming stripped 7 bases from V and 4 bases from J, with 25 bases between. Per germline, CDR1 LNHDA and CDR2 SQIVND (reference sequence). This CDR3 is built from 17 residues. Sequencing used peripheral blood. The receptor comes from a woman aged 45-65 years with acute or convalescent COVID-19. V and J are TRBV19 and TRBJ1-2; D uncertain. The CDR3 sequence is CASTLSAGVGEGYGYTF. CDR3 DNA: TGTGCCAGTACCCTCTCGGCCGGGGTAGGTGAGGGCTATGGCTACACCTTC.